A single T cell receptor beta chain is shown here with its context. Its specificity is not known. A much more abundant neighbour one base away suggests this may be a read error. The CDR3 does not close with the conserved phenylalanine or tryptophan, likely indicating a read error. This specimen belongs to a study of human T cells and chemical hapten exposure. Study outcomes and limitations: TCRs at a frequency above 1 in 1000 stayed unchanged with DPC sensitization.

This CDR3 has 13 residues. Germline V gives CDR1 MDHEN, CDR2 SYDVKM. The ends were cut back, 8 bases at V and 4 bases at J, with 12 bases in the middle. TCRdb processed the RACE reads anew with MiXCR; each CDR3 protein has one entry. This sample yields 250,000 or so distinct CDR3 sequences, of which almost 8% are seen a single time; less than 1.5% belongs to the top ten. Specified time point: pre-sensitization, week 0. Treatment defined: therapeutic diphenylcyclopropenone sensitization with weekly scalp DPC. Sequencing was performed on whole blood, taken in connection with sensitization to the hapten diphenylcyclopropenone (DPC). The source of this sequence is a man aged 18-30 years with alopecia areata. Some clones in this sample may be carry-over from other donors' samples. The V call is TRBV28, the J call TRBJ1-5; tentatively, D is TRBD1 (5 bases). The CDR3 protein is CASADSGNQPQHS. CDR3 nucleotide sequence: TGTGCCAGCGCCGACAGCGGTAATCAGCCCCAGCATTCT.